One and the same sample provided the 7 T cell receptor beta chains below, sequenced in a study of Ad26.COV2.S vaccination and SARS-CoV-2 variants. TCRdb's table, derived via immunoSEQ multiplex PCR, lists solely in-frame clones and lacks some. This table has roughly 330,000 clones, 75% to 90% appearing once. Treatment here: over 15 received Ad26.COV2.S at low or high dose, single or two shots; several received placebo; per-sample allocation not given. Vaccine and placebo recipients were sampled on day 63 after the first injection. Sequences were derived from peripheral blood, sampled in a trial of Ad26.COV2.S vaccine versus placebo. The receptor source for this set is a person aged 18-65 years who received the Ad26.COV2.S COVID-19 vaccine or a placebo.

The chain uses TRBV11-3 and TRBJ2-2; TRBD2 matches at 14 bases. Germline CDR1 is SGHNT and CDR2 is YENEEA. The V and J ends lost 7 bases and 6 bases, in that order; junction bases with no gene match: 4. This CDR3 spans 15 amino acids. CDR3 bases: TGTGCCAGCACCACGGGACTAGCGGGAGCCGGGGAGCTGTTTTTT. This encodes CASTTGLAGAGELFF.

The chain joins TRBV6-5 to TRBJ1-2; D gene ambiguous. The germline V gene encodes CDR1 MNHEY and CDR2 SVGAGI. This CDR3 has 15 residues. V lost 10 bases and J 4 bases, leaving 22 bases between the germline ends. For the CDR3, the DNA is TGTGCCATCCCTAACCCTTCTTGGTACTTCTATGGCTACACCTTC. It yields the protein CAIPNPSWYFYGYTF.

The gene calls are TRBV7-8 and TRBJ2-1; D tentatively reads TRBD1 or TRBD2 (5 bases each). Trimming removed 4 bases at V and 0 bases at J, with 13 bases between. In germline, CDR1 is SGHVS, CDR2 FQNEAQ. CDR3 length: 16 residues. This CDR3 reads CASSSSTGASYNEQFF. The CDR3 DNA is TGTGCCAGCAGCTCCAGTACCGGGGCCTCCTACAATGAGCAGTTCTTC.

This rearrangement joins TRBV4-1 to TRBJ2-1; 9 bases align to TRBD2. Germline-derived CDR1 and CDR2 are MGHRA and YSYEKL. V dropped 5 bases and J dropped 4; count of bases not matched to a gene: 3. The CDR3 length is 14 residues. The DNA for the CDR3 is TGCGCCAGCAGCACCCTAGCGGGATACAATGAGCAGTTCTTC. Protein product: CASSTLAGYNEQFF.

V usage is TRBV5-1 and J usage is TRBJ1-1; 7 bases fit TRBD1. V lost 4 bases to trimming and J lost 0 bases; unmatched junction nucleotides: 3. This CDR3 spans 14 amino acids. Germline assignment: CDR1 SGHRS and CDR2 YFSETQ. For the CDR3, the DNA is TGCGCCAGCAGCCAGACAGGGATGAACACTGAAGCTTTCTTT. Its translation is CASSQTGMNTEAFF.

This chain uses TRBV4-3 with TRBJ2-7; 9 bases agree with TRBD1. This CDR3 is built from 16 residues. With 0 bases clipped from V and 4 bases from J, the junction kept 7 bases outside the gene matches. Per the germline V gene, CDR1 is LGHNA and CDR2 is YSLEER. This chain's CDR3 is CASSQDPRQGVYEQYV. In DNA, the CDR3 is TGCGCCAGCAGCCAAGATCCCAGACAGGGGGTTTACGAGCAGTACGTC.

The chain joins TRBV19 to TRBJ2-2; TRBD2 matches at 13 bases. Trimming removed 6 bases from V and 8 bases from J; junction bases left unmatched: 6. From germline, CDR1 is LNHDA and CDR2 SQIVND (reference sequence). CDR3 length equals 15 residues. Here the CDR3 DNA reads TGTGCCAGTAGCCCCGGGACTAGCGGGGAGGGGGAGCTGTTTTTT. This gives the protein CASSPGTSGEGELFF.